The 9 T cell receptor beta chains below all came from one sample that was sequenced in a study of blood T cell repertoires in COVID-19. Libraries were prepared by immunoSEQ multiplex PCR; TCRdb keeps only in-frame clonotypes and omits some of them. Found here are about 200,000 clones, more than 75% of them singletons; the top ten hold 15% to 20%. What was sequenced was peripheral blood. The receptors originated from an older person with COVID-19, enrolled during active disease.

V is TRBV5-6 and J is TRBJ2-1; no definite D call. This CDR3 contains 13 residues. The germline V and J ends were trimmed by 3 bases and 3 bases, with 7 bases remaining between them. Per the germline V gene, CDR1 is SGHDT and CDR2 is YYEEEE. The CDR3 DNA follows: TGTGCCAGCAGCTATATAGACTACAATGAGCAGTTCTTC. It codes for CASSYIDYNEQFF.

The gene calls are TRBV28 and TRBJ1-5, with D possibly being TRBD1 (5 bases). V was trimmed by 2 bases and J by 6 bases, leaving 8 bases between them. The germline CDR1 and CDR2 sequences are MDHEN and SYDVKM. This CDR3 is built from 13 residues. The CDR3 sequence: CASSLMGRQPQHF. The CDR3 DNA sequence: TGTGCCAGCAGTTTAATGGGGCGTCAGCCCCAGCATTTT.

This clone was counted a few times. This chain connects TRBV5-4 to TRBJ2-1; D is unclear. The V end was cut by 0 bases, the J end by 10 bases, with 14 bases between. Germline V gene data show CDR1 as SGHNT and CDR2 as YYREEE (reference sequence). The CDR3 runs 14 residues. CDR3 residues: CASSLARMVQEQFF. DNA of the CDR3: TGTGCCAGCAGCTTGGCCAGGATGGTTCAGGAGCAGTTCTTC.

The chain combines TRBV2 with TRBJ1-2; D gene unclear. Germline assignment: CDR1 SNHLY and CDR2 FYNNEI. Trimming pared 2 bases from V and 7 bases from J, leaving 2 bases between. The CDR3 loop spans 10 amino acids. This chain's CDR3 is CASSERGYTF. In DNA, the CDR3 is TGTGCCAGCAGTGAACGTGGCTACACCTTC.

This clone was picked up a small number of times. The rearrangement joins TRBV7-9 to TRBJ2-7; 8 positions match TRBD2. This CDR3 is built from 15 residues. The V gene end was trimmed by 3 bases and the J gene end by 3 bases; junction bases not matched to a gene: 7. CDR1 is SEHNR and CDR2 is FQNEAQ in the germline V gene (reference sequence). CDR3 protein: CASSLLSGGNYEQYF. In DNA, the CDR3 is TGTGCCAGCAGCTTGTTGTCGGGAGGGAACTACGAGCAGTACTTC.

The rearrangement links TRBV4-3 to TRBJ1-5; 7 positions agree with TRBD1. Per germline, CDR1 LGHNA and CDR2 YSLEER. V shed 2 bases, J shed 10 bases, and the junction held 14 bases outside the gene matches. The length of the CDR3 is 16 residues. CDR3 sequence reads: CASSQTTRQGMGPQHF. The CDR3 region has the DNA TGCGCCAGCAGCCAAACCACACGACAGGGAATGGGTCCCCAGCATTTT.

This clone was seen at least ten times. V gene TRBV9 combines with J gene TRBJ2-2; D gene uncertain. CDR3 length equals 13 residues. Germline V gene data show CDR1 as SGDLS and CDR2 as YYNGEE. The germline V and J ends were trimmed by 1 base and 5 bases, with 6 bases remaining between them. The CDR3 protein is CASSVTGTGELFF. The CDR3 nucleotides are TGTGCCAGCAGCGTAACCGGGACCGGGGAGCTGTTTTTT.

The rearrangement joins TRBV6-5 to TRBJ2-3; the match to TRBD2 covers 7 bases. V was pared by 5 bases and J by 1 base, with 6 bases of the junction left unmatched. The germline V gene has CDR1 MNHEY and CDR2 SVGAGI. The CDR3 is 15 amino acids. The DNA for the CDR3 is TGTGCCAGCAGTACGGGACTATCTGGCACAGATACGCAGTATTTT. Amino acids: CASSTGLSGTDTQYF.

This chain links TRBV5-4 with TRBJ2-2; a weak D match, TRBD1 (5 bases). CDR1 and CDR2 from the germline V gene are SGHNT and YYREEE (reference sequence). Trimming stripped 4 bases from V and 2 bases from J, with 12 bases between. The CDR3 has 15 amino acids. CDR3 loop: CASSPVGVNTGELFF. The CDR3 DNA follows: TGTGCCAGCAGCCCCGTAGGGGTTAACACCGGGGAGCTGTTTTTT.